The clone carrying this T cell receptor beta chain has a count of ten or more. The target antigen is unknown. Time point of the sample: sample taken at primary tumor resection. The input material, whole RNA from tumor, nontumor lung or frozen PBMC, was sequenced unsorted. The sample originates from a study of spatial heterogeneity in lung cancer. Study in general: Alpha-chain sequences were detected in numbers that were consistently lower than beta-chain sequences.

V was cut by 2 bases and J by 10 bases, with 14 bases left in between. The V gene's germline CDR1 is MNHNY and CDR2 SVGAGI (reference sequence). The CDR3 runs 13 residues. A unique molecular identifier was attached to every TCR cDNA molecule. TCRdb re-derived calls from the 5' RACE reads in MiXCR, one entry per CDR3 protein. The repertoire holds under 40,000 distinct CDR3 sequences, around 5.2% seen once, with less than 30% in the top ten. Study-level points and caveats: Resection blood, more than follow-up blood, showed ubiquitous expanded tumor TCRs.

J is TRBJ2-5 and V is TRBV6-6; D not resolved. The sample consisted of PBMCs, taken at surgery. The receptor comes from a female donor with early-stage non-small cell lung cancer. CDR3 residues: CASSYDPFGDQYF. CDR3 in DNA: TGTGCCAGCAGTTACGACCCTTTTGGGGACCAGTACTTC.